The source of this T cell receptor (beta chain) is a study of T cell responses to AZD1222 COVID-19 vaccine. Clones were read by immunoSEQ multiplex PCR, and TCRdb kept only the in-frame ones, dropping some. Among under 150,000 clones listed, roughly 90% were seen once. Study-level points and caveats: Spike-specific TCR breadth and depth were elevated following two AZD1222 doses.

This CDR3 region has 15 residues. The J segment lost 5 bases and the V segment lost 0 bases, leaving 5 bases of the junction unmatched. Germline lookup yields CDR1 SGHTA and CDR2 FQGNSA. In regard to this clone: The target antigen is unknown.

The material sequenced was peripheral blood, taken 28 days after the second AZD1222 dose. The chain recombines TRBV7-2 with TRBJ1-1, with TRBD1 matching 8 bases. The sequence derives from an adult who received the AZD1222 COVID-19 vaccine. Here the CDR3 reads CASSLAPRTGTEAFF. The CDR3 DNA sequence: TGTGCCAGCAGCTTAGCCCCGCGGACAGGGACTGAAGCTTTCTTT.